These 11 T cell receptor beta chains came from one sample sequenced in a study of blood T cell repertoires in COVID-19 (dated by TCRdb to 2018 to 2020). Receptor libraries were prepared by the immunoSEQ multiplex PCR assay. The source is immuneACCESS, and TCRdb retained only in-frame sequences with V and J called. Part of the clones is not carried over; for the studies checked, unresolved V genes explain less than half of this, and the remainder is unexplained. The sample table shows tens of thousands of clones, and 70% to 90% are seen once. Clones ranked in the top ten supply roughly 3.1% of the sample. What was sequenced was peripheral blood. The origin of the receptors is a woman in her 50s with COVID-19, enrolled during active disease.

This chain uses TRBV19 with TRBJ1-2, with D possibly matching TRBD1 (6 bases). Germline CDR1 and CDR2: LNHDA and SQIVND (reference sequence). Trimming left V 3 bases short and J 4 bases short, with 18 bases between. The CDR3 loop spans 16 amino acids. The CDR3: CASSIEDGGRGYGYTF. CDR3 in DNA: TGTGCCAGTAGTATCGAGGACGGTGGCAGGGGCTATGGCTACACCTTC.

The rearrangement links TRBV5-4 to TRBJ2-1; TRBD2 is a possible D gene (7 bases). Trimming left V 0 bases short and J 9 bases short, with 22 bases between. Per germline, CDR1 SGHNT and CDR2 YYREEE (reference sequence). The CDR3 sequence is 17 residues long. DNA for the CDR3: TGTGCCAGCAGCTTGGCCGGAACAGGGTTCAGGGAGGGTGAGCAGTTCTTC. Protein: CASSLAGTGFREGEQFF. Looking up the rest from reference TRBV5-4 and TRBJ2-1 gives the full variable domain: ETGVTQSPTHLIKTRGQQVTLRCSSQSGHNTVSWYQQALGQGPQFIFQYYREEENGRGNFPPRFSGLQFPNYSSELNVNALELDDSALYLCASSLAGTGFREGEQFFGPGTRLTVL.

V usage is TRBV7-2 and J usage is TRBJ2-1; D gene ambiguous. Looked up from germline, CDR1 is SGHTA and CDR2 is FQGNSA. The CDR3 length is 16 residues. V lost 1 base and J 2 bases, leaving 12 bases between the germline ends. As DNA, the CDR3 is TGTGCCAGCAGCTTAGATCCGGTAGAAACCTACAATGAGCAGTTCTTC. This gives the protein CASSLDPVETYNEQFF.

The V and J genes are TRBV7-2 and TRBJ2-3, with 9 bases identical to TRBD1. After removal of 5 bases from V and 4 bases from J, the junction contained 4 bases not matched to a gene. Germline lookup yields CDR1 SGHTA and CDR2 FQGNSA. The CDR3 consists of 14 residues. Here the CDR3 reads CASSEDRGPDTQYF. CDR3 DNA: TGTGCCAGCAGCGAGGACAGGGGACCAGATACGCAGTATTTT.

J is TRBJ1-1 and V is TRBV6-2 or TRBV6-3; 8 nucleotides align to TRBD1. Per the germline V gene, CDR1 is MNHEY and CDR2 is SVGEGT. The CDR3 covers 14 residues. V lost 5 bases to trimming and J lost 11 bases; unmatched junction nucleotides: 13. DNA for the CDR3: TGTGCCAGCAGTCAATCGGGCCCCACAGGGGGGGCTTTCTTT. This encodes CASSQSGPTGGAFF.

CDR3 in DNA: TGTGCCAGCAAAAGAGCGACTACCAACTATGGCTACACCTTC. Translating gives CASKRATTNYGYTF. This chain connects TRBV27 to TRBJ1-2; no clear D. Germline CDR1 reads MNHEY; CDR2 reads SMNVEV (reference sequence). The CDR3 sequence is 14 residues long. V was cut by 7 bases and J by 2 bases, with 14 bases left in between.

The chain has TRBV7-6 and TRBJ1-5, with 7 nucleotides matching TRBD1. CDR1 is SGHVS, CDR2 FNYEAQ, per germline. The CDR3 contains 15 residues. The junction had 3 bases not matched to a gene; V was cut back by 1 base and J by 3 bases. Here the CDR3 reads CASSLGQGVNQPQHF. The CDR3 coding sequence is TGTGCCAGCAGCTTAGGGCAGGGGGTCAATCAGCCCCAGCATTTT.

This clone has only one observation. The rearrangement links TRBV7-9 to TRBJ2-7, with D tentatively TRBD2 (5 bases). The CDR3 contains 15 residues. Per germline, CDR1 SEHNR and CDR2 FQNEAQ (reference sequence). V was cut by 4 bases and J by 0 bases, with 13 bases left in between. In nucleotides, the CDR3 is TGTGCCAGCAGCTCACCGGGATCTTACTCCTACGAGCAGTACTTC. It is translated as CASSSPGSYSYEQYF.

Worth noting for this clone: The junction shows a germline mismatch at one end, possibly a read error. The chain carries TRBV10-3 and TRBJ2-3, with D tentatively TRBD2 (5 bases). CDR1 is ENHRY and CDR2 is SYGVKD in the germline V gene. This CDR3 is built from 12 residues. The CDR3 nucleotides read TGTGCCATCAGTGAGAAGGCTAGCATAATGCATTTT. This gives the protein CAISEKASIMHF.

The chain joins TRBV5-1 to TRBJ1-1; 7 bases align to TRBD1. The germline V gene encodes CDR1 SGHRS and CDR2 YFSETQ. Trimming cost V 7 bases and J 0 bases; bases outside gene matches: 6. The length of the CDR3 is 14 residues. In DNA form, the CDR3 reads TGCGCCAGCCGAGGGGGCTTGGTGAACACTGAAGCTTTCTTT. This sequence encodes CASRGGLVNTEAFF. Full variable domain (missing parts from reference TRBV5-1 and TRBJ1-1): KAGVTQTPRYLIKTRGQQVTLSCSPISGHRSVSWYQQTPGQGLQFLFEYFSETQRNKGNFPGRFSGRQFSNSRSEMNVSTLELGDSALYLCASRGGLVNTEAFFGQGTRLTVV.

V and J are TRBV6-1 and TRBJ2-7; 12 positions match TRBD2. Per the germline V gene, CDR1 is MNHNS and CDR2 is SASEGT. Trimming cost V 0 bases and J 3 bases; bases outside gene matches: 12. The CDR3 totals 19 residues. CDR3 sequence reads: CASSEAPSLGLAGIYEQYF. CDR3 sequence (DNA): TGTGCCAGCAGTGAAGCGCCCTCACTCGGACTAGCGGGGATCTACGAGCAGTACTTC.